The clone carrying this TCR beta chain was recorded many times. Its antigen is not identified. At one end the junction does not follow the germline gene, possibly because of a read error. This sample is part of a study of neurological immune-mediated disorders. Individuals who volunteered at a blood bank located in Maryland, USA, made up the group of healthy controls. The CDR3 covers 14 residues. CDR1 is KGHSH, CDR2 LQKENI, per germline. General study points: Levels of TCR clonal expansion peaked in HTLV-1-associated myelopathy and reached their lowest in multiple sclerosis, under those of healthy controls. Among expanded clones, no CDR3 amino acid sequences were shared across subjects, a pattern suggesting private repertoires in all groups.

Each TCR transcript was tagged with a 10-nucleotide random UMI during 5'RACE. TCRdb processed the 5' RACE reads anew with MiXCR; each CDR3 protein has one entry. Here the sample spans around 28,000 distinct CDR3 sequences, 5% to 7.5% being singletons. The receptor comes from a woman aged 45-65 years in good health. Sequences were obtained from PBMCs. The V call is TRBV18, the J call TRBJ2-7, with unresolved D. CDR3 bases: TGTGTCAGCTCACCACAATCTAGCTCCTACGAGCAGTACTTC. Translation gives CVSSPQSSSYEQYF.